These 32 T cell receptor beta chains share one sample of origin, sequenced in a study of T cell changes during pregnancy in multiple sclerosis. The method was immunoSEQ multiplex PCR; TCRdb's version includes in-frame clones alone and lacks a portion of them. The sample has approximately 70,000 clones, around nine tenths seen once. The starting material was CD4+ T cells from peripheral blood mononuclear cells, obtained before pregnancy. The origin of the receptors is a female donor with multiple sclerosis, enrolled in a pregnancy study.

This rearrangement joins TRBV6-1 to TRBJ2-3, with 9 bases matching TRBD2. Germline assignment: CDR1 MNHNS and CDR2 SASEGT. J gave up 1 base and V 4 bases, and 9 bases lay outside the gene matches. The CDR3 is 17 amino acids. The CDR3 DNA sequence: TGTGCCAGCAGTGCGACTAGCGGAGGGAGGGGCACAGATACGCAGTATTTT. Translated, it gives CASSATSGGRGTDTQYF.

The chain combines TRBV27 with TRBJ2-3; TRBD2 matches at 11 bases. In germline, CDR1 is MNHEY, CDR2 SMNVEV (reference sequence). V lost 5 bases to trimming and J lost 10 bases; unmatched junction nucleotides: 11. This CDR3 is built from 15 residues. The CDR3: CASSQLAGGPGAQYF. The CDR3 DNA reads TGTGCCAGCAGTCAGTTAGCGGGGGGGCCTGGGGCGCAGTATTTT.

V gene TRBV5-1 combines with J gene TRBJ2-5; the match to TRBD2 covers 7 bases. After removal of 0 bases from V and 5 bases from J, the junction contained 7 bases not matched to a gene. The germline V gene encodes CDR1 SGHRS and CDR2 YFSETQ. The CDR3 length is 15 residues. The CDR3 DNA is TGCGCCAGCAGCTTGGAGGGCGGGGGAGCGGAGACCCAGTACTTC. Encoded protein: CASSLEGGGAETQYF.

As DNA, the CDR3 is TGTGCCTCTGGACAGGGCAGCTCTGGGGCCAACGTCCTGACTTTC. It specifies CASGQGSSGANVLTF. The chain couples TRBV30 to TRBJ2-6; 8 bases are shared with TRBD1. V was pared by 7 bases and J by 0 bases, with 5 bases of the junction left unmatched. CDR3 length equals 15 residues. Germline CDR1 and CDR2: GTSNPN and SVGIG (reference sequence).

The chain couples TRBV27 to TRBJ2-1; possibly TRBD2 for D (7 bases). Trimming removed 6 bases from V and 4 bases from J, with 10 bases in between. The CDR3 is made up of 13 amino acids. Per germline, CDR1 MNHEY and CDR2 SMNVEV (reference sequence). CDR3 in amino acids: CASRGGGYNEQFF. CDR3 nucleotide sequence: TGTGCCAGCAGGGGAGGGGGATACAATGAGCAGTTCTTC.

This chain joins TRBV30 and TRBJ1-1; D may be TRBD1 (5 bases). The V end was cut by 0 bases, the J end by 4 bases, with 9 bases between. The CDR3 sequence is 13 residues long. Germline CDR1 is GTSNPN and CDR2 is SVGIG (reference sequence). CDR3 in amino acids: CAWSVQEITEAFF. The CDR3 coding sequence is TGTGCCTGGAGTGTACAGGAGATCACTGAAGCTTTCTTT.

This clone was picked up one time. This chain joins TRBV6-6 and TRBJ2-1; 11 positions match TRBD2. The CDR3 contains 16 residues. CDR1 and CDR2 from the germline V gene are MNHNY and SVGAGI (reference sequence). Unmatched junction bases numbered 6, after V lost 4 bases and J lost 4 bases. CDR3 protein: CASSLFSGGAYNEQFF. The CDR3 DNA sequence: TGTGCCAGCAGTTTGTTTAGCGGGGGGGCTTACAATGAGCAGTTCTTC.

This sequence joins TRBV6-6 and TRBJ2-7; possible D gene TRBD2, 6 bases. Germline V lookup: CDR1 MNHNY, CDR2 SVGAGI (reference sequence). With 6 bases removed from V and 3 bases from J, the gap between germline ends came to 18 bases. The CDR3 is made up of 15 amino acids. The CDR3 spells CASRDTSSQNYEQYF. The CDR3 DNA is TGTGCCAGCAGGGATACTAGCAGCCAGAACTACGAGCAGTACTTC.

The genes are TRBV18 and TRBJ2-7; 7 positions match TRBD1. The V segment lost 3 bases and the J segment 2 bases; nucleotides outside the gene matches: 4. This CDR3 has 14 amino acids. The V gene's germline CDR1 is KGHSH and CDR2 LQKENI. CDR3 region: CASSPSGTAYEQYF. For the CDR3, the DNA is TGTGCCAGCTCACCTTCGGGGACAGCCTACGAGCAGTACTTC.

The chain carries TRBV28 and TRBJ2-1, with TRBD2 identical over 8 bases. Per the germline V gene, CDR1 is MDHEN and CDR2 is SYDVKM. The CDR3 is 16 amino acids. The V gene end was trimmed by 2 bases and the J gene end by 4 bases; junction bases not matched to a gene: 7. The CDR3 DNA reads as TGTGCCAGCAGTTTAACCTGGCTAGCGGGTTACAATGAGCAGTTCTTC. Translation gives CASSLTWLAGYNEQFF.

This chain links TRBV6-6 with TRBJ1-1; tentatively, D is TRBD1 (5 bases). The germline gives CDR1 MNHNY, CDR2 SVGAGI (reference sequence). V was shortened by 2 bases and J by 4 bases, with 14 bases between the two germline ends. The CDR3 length is 15 residues. In DNA form, the CDR3 reads TGTGCCAGCAGTTACGGATGGGGGGAAGGCACTGAAGCTTTCTTT. As protein: CASSYGWGEGTEAFF.

This chain connects TRBV6-6 to TRBJ2-5; weak D call: TRBD1 (6 bases). There are 13 residues in the CDR3. Germline V gives CDR1 MNHNY, CDR2 SVGAGI (reference sequence). Trimming pared 6 bases from V and 5 bases from J, leaving 13 bases between. CDR3 region: CASSRGAEETQYF. The CDR3, as DNA: TGTGCCAGCAGCAGGGGCGCGGAGGAGACCCAGTACTTC.

This chain connects TRBV28 to TRBJ1-1, with TRBD1 matching over 8 bases. Germline CDR1 reads MDHEN; CDR2 reads SYDVKM. The J segment lost 2 bases and the V segment lost 6 bases, leaving 11 bases of the junction unmatched. This CDR3 has 16 amino acids. For the CDR3, the DNA is TGTGCCAGCAGGACATTCCGGACAGGGACTAACACTGAAGCTTTCTTT. This translates into CASRTFRTGTNTEAFF.

The chain employs TRBV29-1 and TRBJ2-3; 10 nucleotides align to TRBD2. Germline loops: CDR1 SQVTM, CDR2 ANQGSEA. The V segment lost 6 bases and the J segment 6 bases; nucleotides outside the gene matches: 6. The CDR3 runs to 13 residues. The CDR3 protein is CSVSGRGGDTQYF. In nucleotides, the CDR3 is TGCAGCGTGAGCGGGAGGGGAGGGGATACGCAGTATTTT.

The genes are TRBV4-1 and TRBJ1-4, with 8 bases that match TRBD1. The CDR3 spans 19 residues. CDR1 is MGHRA and CDR2 is YSYEKL in the germline V gene. The J segment lost 5 bases and the V segment lost 0 bases, leaving 14 bases of the junction unmatched. The CDR3 spells CASSQDPAGQGAQNEKLFF. The DNA of the CDR3 is TGCGCCAGCAGCCAAGATCCAGCGGGTCAGGGGGCACAAAATGAAAAACTGTTTTTT.

This sequence joins TRBV5-1 and TRBJ2-1, with 7 nucleotides matching TRBD1. CDR1 and CDR2 from the germline V gene are SGHRS and YFSETQ. The V and J ends lost 1 base and 7 bases, in that order; junction bases with no gene match: 5. The CDR3 consists of 14 residues. This CDR3 reads CASSLIGGQNEQFF. CDR3 sequence (DNA): TGCGCCAGCAGCTTGATAGGGGGACAGAATGAGCAGTTCTTC.

The V gene is TRBV9, the J gene TRBJ2-7; no firm D call. Germline values: CDR1 SGDLS, CDR2 YYNGEE. The CDR3 is 12 residues long. Trimming left V 3 bases short and J 1 base short, with 5 bases between. This CDR3 reads CASSGDSYEQYF. The CDR3, as DNA: TGTGCCAGCAGCGGAGATTCCTACGAGCAGTACTTC.

The chain recombines TRBV7-9 with TRBJ1-2; D may be TRBD1 (6 bases). The CDR3 sequence is 16 residues long. Germline CDR1 SEHNR, CDR2 FQNEAQ (reference sequence). V shed 0 bases and J shed 2 bases, with 13 bases lying between them. The CDR3: CASSLAGGPTNYGYTF. The CDR3 coding sequence is TGTGCCAGCAGCTTAGCGGGGGGGCCGACAAACTATGGCTACACCTTC.

This rearrangement joins TRBV7-6 to TRBJ2-1, with 9 positions matching TRBD1. CDR1 is SGHVS, CDR2 FNYEAQ, per germline. This CDR3 has 15 amino acids. V gave up 3 bases and J gave up 7 bases; unmatched junction bases: 7. CDR3 residues: CASSFMYRGPNEQFF. The CDR3 bases are TGTGCCAGCAGCTTTATGTACAGGGGGCCAAATGAGCAGTTCTTC.

The J gene is TRBJ1-2, the V gene TRBV7-9; unclear D gene. This CDR3 comprises 12 residues. V lost 6 bases and J 8 bases, leaving 13 bases between the germline ends. CDR1 and CDR2 from the germline V gene are SEHNR and FQNEAQ (reference sequence). The CDR3 region is CASSPDTEGYTF. The CDR3 DNA sequence: TGTGCCAGCAGTCCCGACACGGAAGGCTACACCTTC. The full variable domain, with the rest looked up from reference TRBV7-9 and TRBJ1-2, is DTGVSQNPRHKITKRGQNVTFRCDPISEHNRLYWYRQTLGQGPEFLTYFQNEAQLEKSRLLSDRFSAERPKGSFSTLEIQRTEQGDSAMYLCASSPDTEGYTFGSGTRLTVV.

V is TRBV5-4 and J is TRBJ2-5, with D possibly TRBD2 on 5 matching bases. CDR1 is SGHNT, CDR2 YYREEE, per germline (reference sequence). The CDR3 has 13 residues. Trimming cost V 3 bases and J 5 bases, with 11 bases left between them. CDR3 bases: TGTGCCAGCAGCTCAGGACTGGCGGAGACCCAGTACTTC. Amino acid sequence: CASSSGLAETQYF.

The V and J genes are TRBV19 and TRBJ1-5; no clear D gene. In germline, CDR1 is LNHDA, CDR2 SQIVND (reference sequence). V gave up 4 bases and J gave up 1 base, with 14 bases separating them. The CDR3 loop spans 16 amino acids. The CDR3 here is CASSRGRAGSNQPQHF. Here the CDR3 DNA reads TGTGCCAGTAGTAGAGGAAGGGCGGGGAGCAATCAGCCCCAGCATTTT.

The chain employs TRBV18 and TRBJ1-3; the D gene is possibly TRBD1 (6 bases). The CDR3 covers 16 residues. V shed 1 base and J shed 2 bases, with 12 bases lying between them. Germline values: CDR1 KGHSH, CDR2 LQKENI. CDR3 loop: CASSPQGGGTGNTIYF. The CDR3 DNA is TGTGCCAGCTCACCACAGGGCGGGGGCACTGGAAACACCATATATTTT.

The chain joins TRBV7-2 to TRBJ2-1; D is ambiguous. Trimming took off 5 bases at V and 1 base at J, with 9 bases between the two ends. The germline gives CDR1 SGHTA, CDR2 FQGNSA. The CDR3 extends over 14 amino acids. CDR3 nucleotides: TGTGCCAGCAGCCTCCAGCGATCCTACAATGAGCAGTTCTTC. It codes for CASSLQRSYNEQFF.

This clone was seen a handful of times. J is TRBJ2-4 and V is TRBV18; 7 nucleotides line up with TRBD2. CDR1 is KGHSH and CDR2 is LQKENI in the germline V gene. This CDR3 comprises 12 residues. The V segment lost 2 bases and the J segment 9 bases; nucleotides outside the gene matches: 1. The CDR3 sequence: CASSPASGIQYF. Here the CDR3 DNA reads TGTGCCAGCTCACCAGCTAGCGGCATTCAGTACTTC.

The V gene is TRBV10-3, the J gene TRBJ2-6; 7 nucleotides line up with TRBD1. Germline-derived CDR1 and CDR2 are ENHRY and SYGVKD. Trimming cost V 4 bases and J 0 bases; bases outside gene matches: 6. The CDR3 has 17 residues. The CDR3 DNA reads as TGTGCCATCAGTGCAGGACAGGATCCCTCTGGGGCCAACGTCCTGACTTTC. This gives the protein CAISAGQDPSGANVLTF.

CDR3 nucleotides: TGTGCCTGGAGTCCGATTTTCGACAGGGAAGTTTCTGGAAACACCATATATTTT. Translating gives CAWSPIFDREVSGNTIYF. V usage is TRBV30 and J usage is TRBJ1-3, with 7 bases matching TRBD1. There are 18 residues in the CDR3. V dropped 2 bases and J dropped 1; count of bases not matched to a gene: 14. Germline CDR1 and CDR2: GTSNPN and SVGIG (reference sequence).

In DNA form, the CDR3 reads TGTGCCAGCAGCTTGGTACAGGGGCTCAATGAGCAGTTCTTC. This encodes CASSLVQGLNEQFF. This chain links TRBV5-5 with TRBJ2-1; 7 positions agree with TRBD1. V shed 0 bases, J shed 6 bases, and the junction held 3 bases outside the gene matches. Germline V gene lookup returns CDR1 SGHKS and CDR2 YYEKEE (reference sequence). The CDR3 loop spans 14 amino acids.

The V call is TRBV14, the J call TRBJ2-3; perhaps TRBD1 as D (5 bases). The CDR3 length is 13 residues. CDR1 and CDR2 (germline): SGHDN, FVKESK. The V gene lost 1 base and the J gene lost 9 bases, with 11 bases spanning the gap. The CDR3 nucleotides are TGTGCCAGCAGCCAAGTAGGGGCCGGCACGCAGTATTTT. Translated, it gives CASSQVGAGTQYF.

The V call is TRBV27, the J call TRBJ1-2, with 7 positions matching TRBD1. Germline CDR1 and CDR2: MNHEY and SMNVEV (reference sequence). After removal of 2 bases from V and 6 bases from J, the junction contained 6 bases not matched to a gene. The CDR3 is 14 amino acids. The CDR3 here is CASSLNRGGDGYTF. CDR3 bases: TGTGCCAGCAGTTTAAATAGAGGGGGCGATGGCTACACCTTC.

The chain recombines TRBV21-1 with TRBJ2-1; the table names TRBD1, a call not compared with the DNA. TRBV21-1 is shown as a pseudogene. The CDR3 sequence is 16 residues long. The CDR3 nucleotides are TGTGCCAGCAGCCCAAAACCGGGACAGGGGGTGAATGAGCAGTTCTTC. Translation gives CASSPKPGQGVNEQFF.

The chain has TRBV15 and TRBJ1-5; possibly TRBD1 for D (5 bases). Trimming pared 1 base from V and 6 bases from J, leaving 7 bases between. Per the germline V gene, CDR1 is LNHNV and CDR2 is YYDKDF (reference sequence). The length of the CDR3 is 13 residues. The CDR3, as DNA: TGTGCCACCAGCAGAGCCGACAGTCAGCCCCAGCATTTT. Protein sequence: CATSRADSQPQHF.